This T cell receptor (beta chain) comes out of a study of blood T cell repertoires in COVID-19. Overall study context: Samples taken during acute and convalescent COVID-19 were collected in the United States, Italy and Spain. T cells, B-cell-depleted T cells, or PBMCs provided the cDNA or gDNA that served as material.

Trimming stripped 1 base from V and 9 bases from J, with 15 bases between. CDR3 length: 14 residues. Germline V lookup: CDR1 SGHDN, CDR2 FVKESK. Profiling relied on immunoSEQ multiplex PCR, and the TCRdb table lists in-frame clones only, not all of them. The repertoire holds roughly 60,000 clones, around 83% seen once, with around 3.8% in the top ten. This TCR derives from an elderly woman with acute or convalescent COVID-19. The V gene is TRBV14, the J gene TRBJ1-2; unclear D gene. Sequencing was performed on peripheral blood. The CDR3 loop reads CASSQALSRASYTF. The CDR3 bases are TGTGCCAGCAGCCAAGCCCTTTCAAGAGCAAGCTACACCTTC.